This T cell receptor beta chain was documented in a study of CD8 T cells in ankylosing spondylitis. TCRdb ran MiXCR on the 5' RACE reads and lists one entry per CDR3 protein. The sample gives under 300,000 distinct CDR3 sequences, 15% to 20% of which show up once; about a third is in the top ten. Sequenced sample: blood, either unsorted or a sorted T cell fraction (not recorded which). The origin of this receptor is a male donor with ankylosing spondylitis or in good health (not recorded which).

CDR3 sequence (DNA): TGCAGCGTGGAATCGGGACAGGGTGCCACAGATACGCAGTATTTT. Encoded protein: CSVESGQGATDTQYF. The chain couples TRBV29-1 to TRBJ2-3, with TRBD1 identical over 9 bases. Per germline, CDR1 SQVTM and CDR2 ANQGSEA. Losses at the gene ends were 6 bases for V and 2 bases for J; bases not matched to a gene: 9. The CDR3 extends over 15 amino acids.